The rows below give T cell receptor beta chains drawn from one sample of a study of OX40 agonist ivuxolimab in advanced cancers. Sequencing was performed with immunoSEQ multiplex PCR; in TCRdb, only in-frame clones are kept and a portion is missing. The table lists roughly 67,000 clones, about four fifths of them singletons. Here the sequenced sample was CD4+ or CD8+ T cells sorted from blood, taken in a trial of the OX40 agonist ivuxolimab. These receptors were obtained from an adult with an advanced solid tumor such as melanoma, head and neck, liver or kidney cancer. CDR3s include the opening cysteine and the closing phenylalanine or tryptophan. The D gene is left open where the match is weak. Expanded clones get a size class; other rows say once, few or many, or leave the size out.

NA,TRBJ1-2,NA,TRBV27,TGTGCCAGCAGTAAGAATACAGGGTCCGGCTACACCTTC,CASSKNTGSGYTF
NA,TRBJ1-4,NA,TRBV2,TGTGCCAGCAGTGCCTCAGGTTATAGGGAAAAACTGTTTTTT,CASSASGYREKLFF
NA,TRBJ2-2,once,TRBV5-1,TGCGCCAGCAGCTTGCAGCGGGTGAACACCGGGGAGCTGTTTTTT,CASSLQRVNTGELFF
NA,TRBJ2-7,few,TRBV7-9,TGTGCCAGCAGCTCCCACTCCTACGAGCAGTACTTC,CASSSHSYEQYF
TRBD2,TRBJ2-3,NA,TRBV2,TGTGCCAGCAGTGAAGCTTTGCTAGCGGGAAACACAGATACGCAGTATTTT,CASSEALLAGNTDTQYF
NA,TRBJ1-2,NA,TRBV5-1,TGCGCCAGCAGCTTGGAGGTGGTGAGCTATGGCTACACCTTC,CASSLEVVSYGYTF
NA,TRBJ1-3,NA,TRBV7-6,TGTGCCAGCAGCTTCCCGGGCATCTCTGGAAACACCATATATTTT,CASSFPGISGNTIYF
TRBD2,TRBJ2-1,NA,TRBV7-2,TGTGCCAGCAGCGAAGCGGGGGGAATCTACAATGAGCAGTTCTTC,CASSEAGGIYNEQFF
TRBD1,TRBJ1-2,NA,TRBV7-8,TGTGCCAGCAGCTTATCCCAGACAGGGGGGAGCTATGGCTACACCTTC,CASSLSQTGGSYGYTF
TRBD2,TRBJ2-5,NA,TRBV10-3,TGTGCCATCAGTGAGTCCCCCCCCAGCCTAGCGGGTTCAGGAGGGACCCAGTACTTC,CAISESPPSLAGSGGTQYF
NA,TRBJ2-3,NA,TRBV14,TGTGCCAGCAGCCAAGTGGGAAGCACAGATACGCAGTATTTT,CASSQVGSTDTQYF
TRBD1,TRBJ1-2,NA,TRBV7-9,TGTGCCAGCAGCCCACAGGGGGCTCGTAACTATGGCTACACCTTC,CASSPQGARNYGYTF
TRBD2,TRBJ2-2,NA,TRBV7-8,TGTGCCAGCAGCTTGGTCGGACTAGCTCGCCGTCAGGAGCTGTTTTTT,CASSLVGLARRQELFF
NA,TRBJ2-7,NA,TRBV6-1,TGTGCCAGCAGTGACCACCCGGAAAGGTGGACCTACGAGCAGTACTTC,CASSDHPERWTYEQYF
NA,TRBJ2-6,NA,TRBV11-2,TGTGCCAGCAGCATCGGGCCCAGCTCTGGGGCCAACGTCCTGACTTTC,CASSIGPSSGANVLTF
NA,TRBJ2-2,many,TRBV6-4,TGTGCCAGCAGTGAAACGGCGAACACCGGGGAGCTGTTTTTT,CASSETANTGELFF
TRBD1,TRBJ1-1,NA,TRBV2,TGTGCCAGCAGTACAGGGGTCACTGAAGCTTTCTTT,CASSTGVTEAFF